This TCR beta chain originates from a study of Graves' ophthalmopathy and Graves' hyperthyroidism. Study observations and caveats: From stable hyperthyroidism, ophthalmopathy was separated by a 13-signature model with 87.88% sensitivity and less than 83% specificity.

Scientists amplified the TCR beta CDR3 regions from RNA transcripts. First-round RT-PCR used HTBI primers; second-round multiplex PCR followed. TCRdb ran MiXCR on the multiplex PCR reads and lists one entry per CDR3 protein. The sample includes hundreds of thousands of distinct CDR3 sequences, roughly two fifths of them seen just once. This clonotype was recorded at least ten times. Its antigen is unknown. CDR3 length equals 13 residues. Germline V lookup: CDR1 SQVTM, CDR2 ANQGSEA. The germline V and J ends were trimmed by 3 bases and 0 bases, with 8 bases remaining between them. This TCR came from an adult man with Graves' ophthalmopathy. Sequencing was done on a sample of peripheral blood. The V and J genes are TRBV29-1 and TRBJ2-5; tentatively, D is TRBD1 (5 bases). The CDR3: CSVDSGNQETQYF. The CDR3, as DNA: TGCAGCGTTGATTCAGGGAACCAAGAGACCCAGTACTTC.